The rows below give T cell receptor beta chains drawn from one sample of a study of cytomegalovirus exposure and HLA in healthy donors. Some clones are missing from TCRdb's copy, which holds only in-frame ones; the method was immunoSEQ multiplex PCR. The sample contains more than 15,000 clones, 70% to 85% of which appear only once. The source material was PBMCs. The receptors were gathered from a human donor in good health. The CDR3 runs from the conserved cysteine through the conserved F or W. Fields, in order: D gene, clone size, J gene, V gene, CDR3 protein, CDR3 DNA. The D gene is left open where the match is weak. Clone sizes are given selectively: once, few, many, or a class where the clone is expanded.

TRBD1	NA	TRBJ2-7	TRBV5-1	CASSQQGAILGSYEQYF	TGCGCCAGCAGCCAACAGGGGGCGATCCTTGGGTCCTACGAGCAGTACTTC
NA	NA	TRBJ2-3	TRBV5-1	CASSFRDRGDTQYF	TGCGCCAGCAGCTTCCGAGACAGAGGAGATACGCAGTATTTT
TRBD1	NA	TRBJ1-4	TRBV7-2	CASSSGQGYEKLFF	TGTGCCAGCAGCTCTGGACAGGGATATGAAAAACTGTTTTTT
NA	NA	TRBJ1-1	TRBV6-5	CASSSPPRVEAFF	TGTGCCAGCAGCTCCCCCCCCCGGGTTGAAGCTTTCTTT
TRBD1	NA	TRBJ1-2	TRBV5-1	CASSPRQGVNYGYTF	TGCGCCAGCAGCCCCCGCCAGGGGGTTAACTATGGCTACACCTTC
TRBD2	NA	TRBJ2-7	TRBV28	CASSTPGLARSYEQYF	TGTGCCAGCAGCACACCGGGACTAGCGCGATCCTACGAGCAGTACTTC
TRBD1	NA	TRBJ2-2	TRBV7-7	CASSLTGGNGELFF	TGTGCCAGCAGCTTGACAGGGGGCAACGGGGAGCTGTTTTTT
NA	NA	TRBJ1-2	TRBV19	CASSIVWGAADGYTF	TGTGCCAGTAGTATAGTTTGGGGCGCGGCTGATGGCTACACCTTC
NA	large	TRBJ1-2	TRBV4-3	CASSQGQQGYGYTF	TGCGCCAGCAGCCAAGGCCAGCAGGGGTATGGCTACACCTTC
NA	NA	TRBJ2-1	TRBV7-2	CASSLITRSSYNEQFF	TGTGCCAGCAGCTTGATAACGAGGAGCTCCTACAATGAGCAGTTCTTC
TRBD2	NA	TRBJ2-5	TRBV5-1	CASSVGGADETQYF	TGCGCCAGCAGCGTCGGGGGGGCAGATGAGACCCAGTACTTC
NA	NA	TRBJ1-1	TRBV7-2	CASSAQGRNTEAFF	TGTGCCAGCAGCGCACAGGGAAGGAACACTGAAGCTTTCTTT
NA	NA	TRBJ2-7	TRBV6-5	CASFERAGEQYF	TGTGCCAGCTTTGAGAGGGCGGGGGAGCAGTACTTC
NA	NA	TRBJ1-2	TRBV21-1	CASSKGETDGYTF	TGTGCCAGCAGCAAAGGTGAGACAGATGGCTACACCTTC
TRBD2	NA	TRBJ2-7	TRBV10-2	CASSNGLAPSYEQYF	TGCGCCAGCAGTAATGGACTAGCGCCTTCCTACGAGCAGTACTTC
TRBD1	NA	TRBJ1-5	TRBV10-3	CAISEPGQPNQPQHF	TGTGCCATCAGTGAACCGGGACAGCCAAATCAGCCCCAGCATTTT
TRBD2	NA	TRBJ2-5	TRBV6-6	CASSYGGGQEAQYF	TGTGCCAGCAGTTACGGCGGGGGGCAAGAGGCCCAGTACTTC
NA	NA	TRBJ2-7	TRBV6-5	CASSPWDTYEQYF	TGTGCCAGCAGTCCTTGGGACACCTACGAGCAGTACTTC
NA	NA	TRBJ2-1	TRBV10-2	CASSETGRTLQSSYNEQFF	TGCGCCAGCAGTGAGACTGGAAGGACATTACAAAGCTCCTACAATGAGCAGTTCTTC
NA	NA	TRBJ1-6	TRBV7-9	CASSLSNSYNSPLHF	TGTGCCAGCAGCTTAAGCAACAGCTATAATTCACCCCTCCACTTT
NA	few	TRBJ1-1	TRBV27	CASSLRVGTEAFF	TGTGCCAGCAGTTTACGGGTGGGCACTGAAGCTTTCTTT
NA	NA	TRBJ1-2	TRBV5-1	CASTATEAGGGYTF	TGCGCCAGCACCGCGACGGAGGCGGGGGGAGGCTACACCTTC
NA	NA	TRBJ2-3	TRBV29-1	CSVEEPQMADTQYF	TGCAGCGTTGAAGAACCGCAGATGGCAGATACGCAGTATTTT
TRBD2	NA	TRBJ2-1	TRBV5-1	CASSPGGRDEQFF	TGCGCCAGCAGCCCGGGGGGTCGCGATGAGCAGTTCTTC
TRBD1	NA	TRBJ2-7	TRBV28	CASSTSGTGGYEQYF	TGTGCCAGCAGTACCTCCGGGACAGGAGGCTACGAGCAGTACTTC
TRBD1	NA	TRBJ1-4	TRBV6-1	CASRGQAEEKLFF	TGTGCCAGCAGGGGACAGGCAGAGGAAAAACTGTTTTTT
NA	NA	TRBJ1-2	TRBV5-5	CASSLKTGWDGYTF	TGTGCCAGCAGCTTGAAAACAGGATGGGATGGCTACACCTTC
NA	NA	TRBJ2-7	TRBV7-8	CASSTDVTTVYEQYF	TGTGCCAGCAGCACAGACGTTACGACGGTCTACGAGCAGTACTTC
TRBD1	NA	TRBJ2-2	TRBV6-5	CASSYGTGDTGELFF	TGTGCCAGCAGTTATGGGACAGGGGACACCGGGGAGCTGTTTTTT
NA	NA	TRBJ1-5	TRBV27	CASGYFSNQPQHF	TGTGCCAGCGGTTACTTTAGCAATCAGCCCCAGCATTTT
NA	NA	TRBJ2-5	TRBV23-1	CASSRGLAETQYF	TGCGCCAGCAGTCGGGGGCTAGCTGAGACCCAGTACTTC
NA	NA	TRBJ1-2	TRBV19	CASSTTPGVNYGYTF	TGTGCCAGTAGTACGACGCCAGGGGTGAACTATGGCTACACCTTC
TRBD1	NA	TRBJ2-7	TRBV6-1	CASWESGTGSYEQYF	TGTGCCAGCTGGGAGTCCGGGACAGGGAGCTACGAGCAGTACTTC
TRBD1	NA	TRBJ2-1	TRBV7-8	CASSLRTGQGYNEQFF	TGTGCCAGCAGCTTACGAACGGGACAGGGTTACAATGAGCAGTTCTTC
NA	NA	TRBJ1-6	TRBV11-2	CASSSGRSYNSPLHF	TGTGCCAGCAGCTCAGGGAGGTCCTATAATTCACCCCTCCACTTT
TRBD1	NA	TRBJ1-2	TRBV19	CASSIAGTGAAPRDGYTF	TGTGCCAGTAGTATAGCGGGGACAGGGGCCGCCCCCCGGGATGGCTACACCTTC
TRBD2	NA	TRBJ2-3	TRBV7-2	CASSLVPKRGTTDTQYF	TGTGCCAGCAGCTTAGTTCCCAAGCGGGGGACCACAGATACGCAGTATTTT
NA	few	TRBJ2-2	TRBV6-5	CASSLRTVNTGELFF	TGTGCCAGCAGCCTGCGGACAGTCAACACCGGGGAGCTGTTTTTT
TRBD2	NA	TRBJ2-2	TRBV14	CASSHPGLAGESGELFF	TGTGCCAGCAGCCATCCCGGACTAGCGGGAGAATCCGGGGAGCTGTTTTTT
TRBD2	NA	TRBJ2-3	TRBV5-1	CASSTPTSGDTDTQYF	TGCGCCAGCAGCACCCCGACTAGCGGTGACACAGATACGCAGTATTTT
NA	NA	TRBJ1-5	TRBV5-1	CASSPGDLHQPQHF	TGCGCCAGCAGCCCAGGGGACCTTCATCAGCCCCAGCATTTT
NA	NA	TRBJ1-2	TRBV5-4	CASSSTDRGYYGYTF	TGTGCCAGCAGCTCCACTGACCGGGGATACTATGGCTACACCTTC
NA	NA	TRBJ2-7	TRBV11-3	CASSLGGAKNEQYF	TGTGCCAGCAGCTTGGGGGGAGCGAAAAACGAGCAGTACTTC
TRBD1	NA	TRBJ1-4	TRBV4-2	CASSQVQGDEKLFF	TGTGCCAGCAGCCAAGTACAGGGGGATGAAAAACTGTTTTTT
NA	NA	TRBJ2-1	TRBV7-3	CASSLGTGNEQFF	TGTGCCAGCAGCTTGGGTACAGGCAATGAGCAGTTCTTC
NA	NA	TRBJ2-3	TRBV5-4	CASSLPGVLTDTQYF	TGTGCCAGCAGCTTGCCAGGGGTCCTCACAGATACGCAGTATTTT
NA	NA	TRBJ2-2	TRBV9	CASSTRGGDTGELFF	TGTGCCAGCAGCACCCGAGGGGGGGACACCGGGGAGCTGTTTTTT
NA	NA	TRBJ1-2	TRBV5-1	CASSLDAGGYTF	TGCGCCAGCAGCTTGGATGCGGGTGGCTACACCTTC
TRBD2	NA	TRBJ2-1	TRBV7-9	CASTGSGGSYNEQFF	TGTGCCAGCACCGGTAGCGGGGGTAGCTACAATGAGCAGTTCTTC
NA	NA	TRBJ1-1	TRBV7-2	CASNLQGNTEAFF	TGTGCCAGCAACTTACAGGGGAACACTGAAGCTTTCTTT
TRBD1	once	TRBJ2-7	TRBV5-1	CATLPGQGLYEQYF	TGCGCCACCCTACCCGGACAGGGTCTCTACGAGCAGTACTTC
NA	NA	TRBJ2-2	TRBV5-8	CASSKGTGSTGELFF	TGTGCCAGCAGCAAAGGTACAGGGTCCACCGGGGAGCTGTTTTTT
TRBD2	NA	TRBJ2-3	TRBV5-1	CASNRLAGTDTQYF	TGCGCCAGCAACAGACTAGCGGGGACAGATACGCAGTATTTT
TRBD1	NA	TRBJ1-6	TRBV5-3	CARSLGTGPKNSPLHF	TGTGCCAGAAGCTTAGGGACAGGCCCTAAGAATTCACCCCTCCACTTT
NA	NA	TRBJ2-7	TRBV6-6	CASSYSDYSYEQYF	TGTGCCAGCAGTTACTCGGACTACTCCTACGAGCAGTACTTC